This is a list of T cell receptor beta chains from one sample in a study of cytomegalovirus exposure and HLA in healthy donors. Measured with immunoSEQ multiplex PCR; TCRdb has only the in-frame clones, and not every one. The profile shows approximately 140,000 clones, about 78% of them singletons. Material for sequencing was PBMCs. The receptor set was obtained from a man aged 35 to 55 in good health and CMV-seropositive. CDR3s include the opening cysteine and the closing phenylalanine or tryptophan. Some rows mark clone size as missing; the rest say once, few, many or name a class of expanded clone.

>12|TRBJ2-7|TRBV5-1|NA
CASRGGSYEQYF
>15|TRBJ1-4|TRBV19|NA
CASYPTGSTNEKLFF
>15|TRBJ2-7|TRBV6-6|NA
CASSALGTGNYEQYF
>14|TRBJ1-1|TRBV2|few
CASRDRGRGTEAFF
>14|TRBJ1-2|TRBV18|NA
CASSPRDRDYGYTF
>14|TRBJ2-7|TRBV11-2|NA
CASSFTRDSYEQYF
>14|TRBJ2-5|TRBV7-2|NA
CASSLQGGQETQYF
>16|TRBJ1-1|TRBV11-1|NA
CASSSGQGVGITEAFF
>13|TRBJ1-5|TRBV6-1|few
CASRKTGPQPQHF
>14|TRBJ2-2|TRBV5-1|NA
CASRGTGSTGELFF
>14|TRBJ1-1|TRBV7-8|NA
CASKTGLENTEAFF
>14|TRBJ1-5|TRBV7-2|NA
CASSRQGGNQPQHF
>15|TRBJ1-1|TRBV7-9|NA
CASSSERGQGTEAFF
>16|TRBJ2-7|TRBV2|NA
CASSESLAGGHYEQYF
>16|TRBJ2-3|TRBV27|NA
CASSTDTNSLTDTQYF
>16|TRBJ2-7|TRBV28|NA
CASSSPLGALFYEQYF
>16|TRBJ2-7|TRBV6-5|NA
CASSYRGTGLYYEQYF
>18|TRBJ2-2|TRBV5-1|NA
CASSARVQGLVNTGELFF
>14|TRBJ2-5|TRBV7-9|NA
CASSQRGGRETQYF